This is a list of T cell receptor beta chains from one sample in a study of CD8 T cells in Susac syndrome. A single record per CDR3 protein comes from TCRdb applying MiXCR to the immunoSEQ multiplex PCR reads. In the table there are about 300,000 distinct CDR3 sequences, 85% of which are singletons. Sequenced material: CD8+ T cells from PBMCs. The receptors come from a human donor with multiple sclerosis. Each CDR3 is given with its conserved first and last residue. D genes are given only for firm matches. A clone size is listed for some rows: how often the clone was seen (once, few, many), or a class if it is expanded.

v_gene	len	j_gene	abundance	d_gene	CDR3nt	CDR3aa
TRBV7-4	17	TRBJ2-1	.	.	TGTGCCAGCAGCTTAGGAGGTGGGGACGGAGGGATCAATGAGCAGTTCTTC	CASSLGGGDGGINEQFF
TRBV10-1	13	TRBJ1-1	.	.	TGCGCCAGCAGTGAGAGGGGGAACACTGAAGCTTTCTTT	CASSERGNTEAFF
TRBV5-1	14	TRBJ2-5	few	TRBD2	TGCGCCAGCAGCTTAGCGGGAAGACAAGAGACCCAGTACTTC	CASSLAGRQETQYF
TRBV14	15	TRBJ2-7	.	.	TGTGCCAGCAGCTCGGGCACAGCTTACTCCTACGAGCAGTACTTC	CASSSGTAYSYEQYF
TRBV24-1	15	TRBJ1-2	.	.	TGTGCCACCAGTGATCGGAGAGGCCTCCACTATGGCTACACCTTC	CATSDRRGLHYGYTF
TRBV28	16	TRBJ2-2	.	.	TGTGCCAGCAGTATCAAAGCGGGCCTGAACACCGGGGAGCTGTTTTTT	CASSIKAGLNTGELFF
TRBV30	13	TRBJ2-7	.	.	TGTGCCTGGAGTGACAGCATCTCCTACGAGCAGTACTTC	CAWSDSISYEQYF
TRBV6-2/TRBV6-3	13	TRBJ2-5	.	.	TGTGCCAGCAGCCTGGACGTGGGGGAGACCCAGTACTTC	CASSLDVGETQYF
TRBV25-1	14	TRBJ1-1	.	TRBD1	TGTGCCAGCAGTGCCTCGGGACAGACAGAAAAAGCTTTCTTT	CASSASGQTEKAFF
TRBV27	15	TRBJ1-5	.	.	TGTGCTACGCCCAAGGGAAGGGAGGTCAATCAGCCCCAGCATTTT	CATPKGREVNQPQHF
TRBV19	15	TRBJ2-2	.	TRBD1	TGTGCCAGTACCGACAGGGGCCCGGGGACCGGGGAGCTGTTTTTT	CASTDRGPGTGELFF
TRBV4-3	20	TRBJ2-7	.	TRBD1	TGCGCCAGCAGCCACCTCGGAAGTCGGACAGGGGACCCTCAGGTGGACGAGCAGTACTTC	CASSHLGSRTGDPQVDEQYF
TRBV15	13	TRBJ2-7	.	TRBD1	TGTGCCACCAGCAGACAGGACAGGGGCGAGCAGTACTTC	CATSRQDRGEQYF
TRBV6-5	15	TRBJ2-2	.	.	TGTGCCAGCAGTTACGCGGGACTGCCCACCGGGGAGCTGTTTTTT	CASSYAGLPTGELFF
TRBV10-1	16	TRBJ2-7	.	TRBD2	TGCGCCAGCAGTGAGGGTCTCACGGGAGGACTCTACGAGCAGTACTTC	CASSEGLTGGLYEQYF
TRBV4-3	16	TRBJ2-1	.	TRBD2	TGCGCCAGCAGCCAAGACGGGGCGGGAGACGGGGATGAGCAGTTCTTC	CASSQDGAGDGDEQFF
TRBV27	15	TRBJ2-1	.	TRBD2	TGTGCCAGCCGCGAGCGGGACCAACGCTTGGATGAGCAGTTCTTC	CASRERDQRLDEQFF
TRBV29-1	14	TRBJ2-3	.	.	TGCAGCGGCTGGGCGGGGTACGGCACAGATACGCAGTATTTT	CSGWAGYGTDTQYF